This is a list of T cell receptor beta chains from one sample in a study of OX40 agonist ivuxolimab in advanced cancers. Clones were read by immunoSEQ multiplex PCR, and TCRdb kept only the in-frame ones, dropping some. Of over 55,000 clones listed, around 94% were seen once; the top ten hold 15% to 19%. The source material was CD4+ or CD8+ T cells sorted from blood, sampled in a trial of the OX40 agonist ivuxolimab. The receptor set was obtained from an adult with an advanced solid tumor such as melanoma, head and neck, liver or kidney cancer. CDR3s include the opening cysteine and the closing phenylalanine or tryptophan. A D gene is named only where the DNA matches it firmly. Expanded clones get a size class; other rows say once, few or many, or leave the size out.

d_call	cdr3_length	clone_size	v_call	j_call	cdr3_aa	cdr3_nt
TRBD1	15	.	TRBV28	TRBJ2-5	CASSLIDRDLETQYF	TGTGCCAGCAGTTTAATAGACAGGGATTTGGAGACCCAGTACTTC
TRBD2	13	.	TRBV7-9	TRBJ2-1	CASSSAGDHEQFF	TGTGCCAGCAGCTCAGCGGGAGACCATGAGCAGTTCTTC
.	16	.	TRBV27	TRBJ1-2	CASSPGIGILSGGYTF	TGTGCCAGCAGCCCTGGGATTGGGATTTTATCGGGGGGCTACACCTTC
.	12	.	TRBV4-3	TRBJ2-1	CASSQGRYEQFF	TGCGCCAGCAGCCAAGGCAGATATGAGCAGTTCTTC
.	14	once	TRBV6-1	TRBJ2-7	CASSEAGSPYEQYF	TGTGCCAGCAGTGAAGCTGGCAGCCCTTACGAGCAGTACTTC
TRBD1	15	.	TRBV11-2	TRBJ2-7	CASSSPRQGTYEQYF	TGTGCCAGCAGCTCCCCCCGACAGGGGACCTACGAGCAGTACTTC
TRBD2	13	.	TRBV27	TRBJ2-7	CASSWGGSYEQYF	TGTGCCAGCAGTTGGGGGGGCTCCTACGAGCAGTACTTC
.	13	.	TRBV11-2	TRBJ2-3	CASTFGPGDTQYF	TGTGCCAGCACTTTCGGCCCGGGGGATACGCAGTATTTT
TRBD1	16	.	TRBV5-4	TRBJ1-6	CASSSGDRGPNSPLHF	TGTGCCAGCAGCTCAGGCGACAGGGGCCCTAATTCACCCCTCCACTTT
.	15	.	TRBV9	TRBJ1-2	CASSVGGGTFYGYTF	TGTGCCAGCAGCGTAGGAGGGGGGACTTTCTATGGCTACACCTTC
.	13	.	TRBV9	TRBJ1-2	CASSLDSPYGYTF	TGTGCCAGCAGCCTGGACAGCCCTTATGGCTACACCTTC
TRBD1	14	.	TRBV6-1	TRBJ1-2	CASRDRGTLYGYTF	TGTGCCAGCAGGGACAGGGGAACCTTATATGGCTACACCTTC
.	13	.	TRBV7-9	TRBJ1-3	CASSLDSGNTIYF	TGTGCCAGCAGCTTAGACTCTGGAAACACCATATATTTT
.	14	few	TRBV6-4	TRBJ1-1	CASSETGAGTEAFF	TGTGCCAGCAGTGAAACGGGGGCGGGGACTGAAGCTTTCTTT
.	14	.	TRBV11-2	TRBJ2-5	CASSSGVMGETQYF	TGTGCCAGCAGCTCGGGGGTTATGGGAGAGACCCAGTACTTC
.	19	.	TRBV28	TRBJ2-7	CASSLEAWSTRNLNYEQYF	TGTGCCAGCAGTTTAGAGGCTTGGAGTACTCGAAACCTAAACTACGAGCAGTACTTC
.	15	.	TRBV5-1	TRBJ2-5	CASSLGRNGGETQYF	TGCGCCAGCAGCTTGGGACGGAACGGGGGAGAGACCCAGTACTTC
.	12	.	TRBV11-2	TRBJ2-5	CASTAYQETQYF	TGTGCCAGCACCGCCTATCAAGAGACCCAGTACTTC
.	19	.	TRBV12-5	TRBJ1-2	CASGFPGGGPDRWIDGYTF	TGTGCTAGTGGTTTCCCTGGAGGGGGGCCCGACCGCTGGATTGATGGCTACACCTTC
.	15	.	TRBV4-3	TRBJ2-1	CASSQGGARYNEQFF	TGCGCCAGCAGCCAAGGAGGAGCCCGCTACAATGAGCAGTTCTTC
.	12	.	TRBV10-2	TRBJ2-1	CASGSGSDEQFF	TGCGCCAGCGGAAGTGGGTCCGATGAGCAGTTCTTC
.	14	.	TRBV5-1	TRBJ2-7	CASSLASMYGEQYF	TGCGCCAGCAGCTTGGCCAGCATGTATGGCGAGCAGTACTTC
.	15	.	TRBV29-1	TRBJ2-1	CSVEDEEGPRDEQFF	TGCAGCGTTGAAGACGAGGAGGGCCCTCGGGATGAGCAGTTCTTC
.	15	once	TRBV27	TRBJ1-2	CASKPLSGAYYGYTF	TGTGCCAGCAAACCCCTAAGCGGGGCGTATTATGGCTACACCTTC
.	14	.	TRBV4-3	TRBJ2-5	CASSPGTLEETQYF	TGCGCCAGCAGCCCCGGGACACTCGAGGAGACCCAGTACTTC
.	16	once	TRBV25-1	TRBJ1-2	CASSELEGRRDYGYTF	TGTGCCAGCAGTGAATTGGAGGGACGGAGGGACTATGGCTACACCTTC
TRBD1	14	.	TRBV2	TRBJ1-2	CASSDPRGQGGYTF	TGTGCCAGCAGTGATCCTAGGGGACAGGGTGGCTACACCTTC
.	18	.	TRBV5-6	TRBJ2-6	CASSLMRTVPSGANVLTF	TGTGCCAGCAGCTTGATGAGGACAGTTCCCTCTGGGGCCAACGTCCTGACTTTC
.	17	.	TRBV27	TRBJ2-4	CASSSRGRLGAKNIQYF	TGTGCCAGCAGCTCAAGGGGTCGACTTGGAGCCAAAAACATTCAGTACTTC
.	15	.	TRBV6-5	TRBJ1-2	CASSYGQEVDYGYTF	TGTGCCAGCAGTTACGGGCAGGAAGTCGACTATGGCTACACCTTC
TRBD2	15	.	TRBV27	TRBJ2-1	CASSGGTSGRNEQFF	TGTGCCAGCAGTGGGGGGACTAGCGGGCGCAATGAGCAGTTCTTC
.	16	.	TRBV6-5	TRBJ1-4	CASSYSEAYSNEKLFF	TGTGCCAGCAGTTACTCCGAAGCCTATTCTAATGAAAAACTGTTTTTT
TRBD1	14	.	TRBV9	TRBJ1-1	CASGSTGGDTEAFF	TGTGCCAGCGGGAGCACAGGGGGGGACACTGAAGCTTTCTTT
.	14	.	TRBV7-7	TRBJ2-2	CASSLGRGTGELFF	TGTGCTAGCAGCTTAGGAAGGGGCACCGGGGAGCTGTTTTTT
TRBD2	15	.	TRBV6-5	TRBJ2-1	CASSPSGGDNNEQFF	TGTGCCAGCAGTCCGAGCGGGGGTGACAACAATGAGCAGTTCTTC
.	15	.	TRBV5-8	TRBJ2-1	CASMISDSSYNEQFF	TGTGCCAGCATGATAAGTGACAGCTCCTACAATGAGCAGTTCTTC
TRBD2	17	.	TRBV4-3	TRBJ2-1	CASSQAARTSGINEQFF	TGCGCCAGCAGCCAAGCCGCCCGGACTAGCGGGATAAATGAGCAGTTCTTC
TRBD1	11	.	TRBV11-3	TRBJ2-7	CASSPTGTGYF	TGTGCCAGCAGCCCGACAGGGACGGGGTACTTC
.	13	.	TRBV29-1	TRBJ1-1	CSVELGINTEAFF	TGCAGCGTTGAATTAGGGATCAACACTGAAGCTTTCTTT
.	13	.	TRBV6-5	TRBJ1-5	CASSTYSNQPQHF	TGTGCCAGCAGTACCTATAGCAATCAGCCCCAGCATTTT
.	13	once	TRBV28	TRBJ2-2	CASRREGVGELFF	TGTGCCAGCAGGAGAGAGGGCGTCGGGGAGCTGTTTTTT
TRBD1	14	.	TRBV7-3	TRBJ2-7	CASSPSGTGAEQYF	TGTGCCAGCAGCCCATCAGGGACAGGGGCCGAGCAGTACTTC
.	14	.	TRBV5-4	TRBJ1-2	CASSLSGAQGGYTF	TGTGCCAGCAGCTTGTCAGGGGCCCAGGGAGGCTACACCTTC
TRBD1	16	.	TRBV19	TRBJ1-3	CASSYGDSPSGNTIYF	TGTGCCAGTAGTTATGGGGACAGTCCATCTGGAAACACCATATATTTT
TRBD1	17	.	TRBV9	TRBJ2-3	CASSASTGQLYTDTQYF	TGTGCCAGCAGCGCCTCGACAGGGCAACTTTACACAGATACGCAGTATTTT
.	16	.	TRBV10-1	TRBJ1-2	CASSTVVSSRRYGYTF	TGCGCCAGCAGTACGGTGGTCTCCTCAAGGCGCTATGGCTACACCTTC
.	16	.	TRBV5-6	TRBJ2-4	CASSPHSNLAKNIQYF	TGTGCCAGCAGCCCACACTCTAACCTAGCCAAAAACATTCAGTACTTC
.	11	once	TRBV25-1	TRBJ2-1	CASRIYNEQFF	TGTGCCAGCCGAATTTACAATGAGCAGTTCTTC
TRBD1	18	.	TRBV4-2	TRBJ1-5	CASSQGLGQMEGNQPQHF	TGTGCCAGCAGCCAAGGATTGGGACAGATGGAGGGCAATCAGCCCCAGCATTTT
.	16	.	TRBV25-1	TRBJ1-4	CASSEPTGATNEKLFF	TGTGCCAGCAGTGAGCCGACAGGTGCAACTAATGAAAAACTGTTTTTT
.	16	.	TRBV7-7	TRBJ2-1	CASSLGPGLSYNEQFF	TGTGCCAGCAGCTTAGGACCGGGTCTCTCCTACAATGAGCAGTTCTTC
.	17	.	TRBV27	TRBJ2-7	CASSLSIVGPDFHEQYF	TGTGCCAGCAGTTTATCGATAGTGGGGCCGGACTTTCACGAGCAGTACTTC
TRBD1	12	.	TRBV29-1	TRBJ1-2	CSVRTGGYGYTF	TGCAGCGTTCGGACAGGGGGATATGGCTACACCTTC
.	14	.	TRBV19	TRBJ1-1	CASSPDLRNTEAFF	TGTGCCAGTAGTCCGGACCTGAGGAACACTGAAGCTTTCTTT
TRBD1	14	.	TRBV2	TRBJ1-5	CASSGQGLLQPQHF	TGTGCCAGCAGTGGACAGGGGTTACTTCAGCCCCAGCATTTT
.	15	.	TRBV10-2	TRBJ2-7	CASSLARALSYEQYF	TGCGCCAGCTCGTTAGCGAGGGCTCTTTCCTACGAGCAGTACTTC
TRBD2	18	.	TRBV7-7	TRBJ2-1	CASSSTSMHSGSGGEQFF	TGTGCTAGCAGCAGTACCTCAATGCATAGCGGGTCCGGGGGTGAGCAGTTCTTC
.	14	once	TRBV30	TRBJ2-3	CAWSGSGITDTQYF	TGTGCCTGGAGCGGAAGCGGAATCACAGATACGCAGTATTTT
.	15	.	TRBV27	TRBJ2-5	CASSPIPGPQGTQYF	TGTGCCAGCAGTCCCATTCCGGGACCTCAGGGGACCCAGTACTTC
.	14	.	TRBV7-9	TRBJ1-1	CASRNGGGKSEAFF	TGTGCCAGCAGAAACGGGGGTGGAAAATCTGAAGCTTTCTTT